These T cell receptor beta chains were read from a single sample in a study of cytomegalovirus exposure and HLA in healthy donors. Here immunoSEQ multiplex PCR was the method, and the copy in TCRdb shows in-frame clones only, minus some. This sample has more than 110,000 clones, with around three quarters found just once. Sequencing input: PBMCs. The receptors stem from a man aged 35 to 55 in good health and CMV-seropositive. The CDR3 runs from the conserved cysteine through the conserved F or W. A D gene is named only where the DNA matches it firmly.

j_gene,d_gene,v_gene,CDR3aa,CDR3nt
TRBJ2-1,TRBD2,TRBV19,CASRKAGLGDNEQFF,TGTGCCAGTAGGAAAGCGGGACTAGGTGACAATGAGCAGTTCTTC
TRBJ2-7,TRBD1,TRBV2,CASSVRTGYYEQYF,TGTGCCAGCAGTGTGAGGACAGGGTACTACGAGCAGTACTTC
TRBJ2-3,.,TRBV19,CATGGVSLAISTDTQYF,TGTGCCACAGGTGGGGTTTCACTAGCCATAAGCACAGATACGCAGTATTTT
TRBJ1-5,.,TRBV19,CASSVTELSNQPQHF,TGTGCCAGTAGTGTAACAGAGTTAAGCAATCAGCCCCAGCATTTT
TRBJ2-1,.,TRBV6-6,CASSLYNEQFF,TGTGCCAGCAGCTTATACAATGAGCAGTTCTTC
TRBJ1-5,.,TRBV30,CAWRLGGAGNQPQHF,TGTGCCTGGAGGCTCGGGGGGGCTGGCAATCAGCCCCAGCATTTT
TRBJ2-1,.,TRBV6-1,CASSVQGTSYNEQFF,TGTGCCAGCAGTGTTCAGGGAACCTCCTACAATGAGCAGTTCTTC
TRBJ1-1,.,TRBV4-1,CASSQDPLYSLEAFF,TGCGCCAGCAGCCAAGATCCCCTATACAGCCTTGAAGCTTTCTTT
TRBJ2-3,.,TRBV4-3,CASSSINVGTDTQYF,TGCGCCAGCAGCTCTATTAACGTTGGCACAGATACGCAGTATTTT
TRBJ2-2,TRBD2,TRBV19,CASSIPGRDVTGELFF,TGTGCCAGTAGTATCCCAGGGAGGGATGTCACCGGGGAGCTGTTTTTT
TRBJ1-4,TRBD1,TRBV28,CASSQPGTGFSEKLFF,TGTGCCAGCAGTCAACCCGGGACAGGGTTCTCTGAAAAACTGTTTTTT
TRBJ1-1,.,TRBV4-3,CASSQDTQGYTEAFF,TGCGCCAGCAGCCAAGATACCCAGGGGTACACTGAAGCTTTCTTT
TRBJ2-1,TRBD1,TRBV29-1,CSVGTPDRGNEQFF,TGCAGCGTCGGGACGCCTGACAGGGGCAATGAGCAGTTCTTC
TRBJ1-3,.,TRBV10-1,CASSAAGRRASGDTIYF,TGCGCCAGCAGTGCCGCCGGGAGAAGGGCTTCGGGAGACACCATATATTTT
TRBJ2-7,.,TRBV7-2,CASSAPSPTYEQYF,TGTGCCAGCAGCGCCCCTAGTCCAACCTACGAGCAGTACTTC